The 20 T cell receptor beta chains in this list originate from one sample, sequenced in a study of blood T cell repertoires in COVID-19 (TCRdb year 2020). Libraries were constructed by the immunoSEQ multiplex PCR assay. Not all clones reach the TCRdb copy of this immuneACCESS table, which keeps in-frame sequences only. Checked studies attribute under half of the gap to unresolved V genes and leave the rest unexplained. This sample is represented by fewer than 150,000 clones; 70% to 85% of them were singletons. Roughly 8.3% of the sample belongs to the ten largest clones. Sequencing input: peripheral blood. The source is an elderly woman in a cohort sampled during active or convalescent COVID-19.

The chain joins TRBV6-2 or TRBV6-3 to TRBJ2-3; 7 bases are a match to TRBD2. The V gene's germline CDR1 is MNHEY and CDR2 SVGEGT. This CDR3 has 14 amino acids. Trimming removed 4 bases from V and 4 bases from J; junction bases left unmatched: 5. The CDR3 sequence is CASSSPREADTQYF. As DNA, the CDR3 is TGTGCCAGCAGTTCCCCACGGGAGGCAGATACGCAGTATTTT.

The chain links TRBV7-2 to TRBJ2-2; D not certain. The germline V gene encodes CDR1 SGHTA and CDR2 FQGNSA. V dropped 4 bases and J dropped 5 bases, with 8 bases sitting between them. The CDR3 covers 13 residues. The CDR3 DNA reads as TGTGCCAGCAGCTCTTTCGGTACCGGGGAGCTGTTTTTT. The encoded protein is CASSSFGTGELFF.

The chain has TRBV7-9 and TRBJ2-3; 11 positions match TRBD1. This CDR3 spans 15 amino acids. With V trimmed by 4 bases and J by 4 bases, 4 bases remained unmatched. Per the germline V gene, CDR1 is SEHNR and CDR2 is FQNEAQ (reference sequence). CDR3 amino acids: CASSSWTGGADTQYF. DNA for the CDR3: TGTGCCAGCAGCTCCTGGACAGGGGGCGCAGATACGCAGTATTTT.

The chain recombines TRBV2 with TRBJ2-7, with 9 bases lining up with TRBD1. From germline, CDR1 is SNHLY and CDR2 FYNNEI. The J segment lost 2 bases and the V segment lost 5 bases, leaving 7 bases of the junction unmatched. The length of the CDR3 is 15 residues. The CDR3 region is CASSLDRGSAYEQYF. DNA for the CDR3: TGTGCCAGCAGTTTGGACAGGGGCTCCGCCTACGAGCAGTACTTC.

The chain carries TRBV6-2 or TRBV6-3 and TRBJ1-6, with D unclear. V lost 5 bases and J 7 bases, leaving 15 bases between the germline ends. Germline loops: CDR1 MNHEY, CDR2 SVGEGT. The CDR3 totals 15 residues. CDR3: CASSTSGRSNSPLHF. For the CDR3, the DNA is TGTGCCAGCAGTACCAGCGGGCGGTCCAATTCACCCCTCCACTTT.

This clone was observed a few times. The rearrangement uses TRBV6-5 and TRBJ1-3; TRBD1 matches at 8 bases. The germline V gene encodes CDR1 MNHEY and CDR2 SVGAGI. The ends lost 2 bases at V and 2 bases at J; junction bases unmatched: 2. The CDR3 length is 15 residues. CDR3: CASSYGRGPGNTIYF. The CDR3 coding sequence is TGTGCCAGCAGTTACGGCAGGGGGCCTGGAAACACCATATATTTT.

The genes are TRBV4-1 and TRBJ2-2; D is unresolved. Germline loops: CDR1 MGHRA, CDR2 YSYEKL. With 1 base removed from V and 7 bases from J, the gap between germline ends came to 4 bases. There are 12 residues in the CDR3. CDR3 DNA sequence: TGCGCCAGCAGCCAAGTGAGCGGGGAGCTGTTTTTT. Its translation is CASSQVSGELFF.

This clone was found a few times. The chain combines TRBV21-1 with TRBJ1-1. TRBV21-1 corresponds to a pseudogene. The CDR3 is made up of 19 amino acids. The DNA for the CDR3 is TGTGCCAGCAGCAAAAGGAAGAGGCCAGTCGACGGCGGGAACACTGAAGCTTTCTTT. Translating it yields CASSKRKRPVDGGNTEAFF.

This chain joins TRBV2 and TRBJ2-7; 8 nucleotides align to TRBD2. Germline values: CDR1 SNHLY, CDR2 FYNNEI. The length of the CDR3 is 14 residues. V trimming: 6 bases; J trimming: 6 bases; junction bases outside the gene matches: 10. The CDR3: CASRPSGGASEQYF. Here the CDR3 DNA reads TGTGCCAGCAGACCTTCCGGGGGGGCCAGCGAGCAGTACTTC. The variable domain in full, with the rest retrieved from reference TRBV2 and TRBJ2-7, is EPEVTQTPSHQVTQMGQEVILRCVPISNHLYFYWYRQILGQKVEFLVSFYNNEISEKSEIFDDQFSVERPDGSNFTLKIRSTKLEDSAMYFCASRPSGGASEQYFGPGTRLTVT.

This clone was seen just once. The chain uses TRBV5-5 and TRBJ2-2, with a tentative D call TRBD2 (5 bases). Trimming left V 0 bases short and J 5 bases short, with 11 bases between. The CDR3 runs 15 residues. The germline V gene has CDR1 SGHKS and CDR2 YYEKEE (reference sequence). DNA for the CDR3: TGTGCCAGCAGCTTGGGGTGGGGAGCGACCGGGGAGCTGTTTTTT. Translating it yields CASSLGWGATGELFF. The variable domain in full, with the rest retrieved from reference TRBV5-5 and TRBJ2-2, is DAGVTQSPTHLIKTRGQQVTLRCSPISGHKSVSWYQQVLGQGPQFIFQYYEKEERGRGNFPDRFSARQFPNYSSELNVNALLLGDSALYLCASSLGWGATGELFFGEGSRLTVL.

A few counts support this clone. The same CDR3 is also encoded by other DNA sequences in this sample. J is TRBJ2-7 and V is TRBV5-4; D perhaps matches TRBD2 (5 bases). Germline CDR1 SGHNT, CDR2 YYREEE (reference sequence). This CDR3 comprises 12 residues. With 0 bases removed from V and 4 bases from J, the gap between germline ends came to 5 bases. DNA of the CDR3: TGTGCCAGCAGCTTGGGCGGGTACGAGCAGTACGTC. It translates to CASSLGGYEQYV.

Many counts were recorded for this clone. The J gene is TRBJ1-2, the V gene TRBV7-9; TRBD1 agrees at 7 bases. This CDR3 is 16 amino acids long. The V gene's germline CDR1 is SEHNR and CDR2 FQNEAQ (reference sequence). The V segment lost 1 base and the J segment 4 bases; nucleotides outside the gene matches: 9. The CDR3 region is CASSLEQGVGRYGYTF. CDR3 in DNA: TGTGCCAGCAGCTTAGAGCAGGGGGTAGGCCGCTATGGCTACACCTTC.

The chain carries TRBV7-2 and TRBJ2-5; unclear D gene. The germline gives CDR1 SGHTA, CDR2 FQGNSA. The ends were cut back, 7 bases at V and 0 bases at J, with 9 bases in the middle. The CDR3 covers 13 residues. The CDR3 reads CASTPVNQETQYF. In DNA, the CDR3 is TGTGCCAGCACCCCAGTTAACCAAGAGACCCAGTACTTC.

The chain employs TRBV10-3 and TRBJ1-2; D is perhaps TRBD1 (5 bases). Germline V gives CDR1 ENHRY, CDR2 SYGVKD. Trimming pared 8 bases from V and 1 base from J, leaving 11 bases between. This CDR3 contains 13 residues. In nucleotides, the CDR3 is TGTGCCATCCGAGACAGATTTAACTATGGCTACACCTTC. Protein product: CAIRDRFNYGYTF.

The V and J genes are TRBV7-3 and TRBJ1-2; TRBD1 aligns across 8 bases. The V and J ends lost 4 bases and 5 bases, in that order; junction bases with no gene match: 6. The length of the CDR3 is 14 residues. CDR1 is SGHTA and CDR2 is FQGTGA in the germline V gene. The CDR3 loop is CASSSQGAGYGYTF. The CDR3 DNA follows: TGTGCCAGCAGCTCCCAGGGGGCGGGGTATGGCTACACCTTC. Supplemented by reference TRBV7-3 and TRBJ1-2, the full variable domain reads GAGVSQTPSNKVTEKGKYVELRCDPISGHTALYWYRQSLGQGPEFLIYFQGTGAADDSGLPNDRFFAVRPEGSVSTLKIQRTERGDSAVYLCASSSQGAGYGYTFGSGTRLTVV.

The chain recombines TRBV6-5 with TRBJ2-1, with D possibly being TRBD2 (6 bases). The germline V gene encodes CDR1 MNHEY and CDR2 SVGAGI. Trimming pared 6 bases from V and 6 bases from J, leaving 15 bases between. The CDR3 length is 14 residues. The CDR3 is CASRRDFDANEQFF. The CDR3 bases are TGTGCCAGCAGAAGGGACTTCGACGCCAATGAGCAGTTCTTC.

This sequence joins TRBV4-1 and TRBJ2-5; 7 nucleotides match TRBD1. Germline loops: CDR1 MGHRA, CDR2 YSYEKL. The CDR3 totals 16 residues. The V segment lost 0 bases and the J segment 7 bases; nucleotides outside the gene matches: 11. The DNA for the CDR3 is TGCGCCAGCAGCCAAGATTTAGGACAGGTCCTAGGGACCCAGTACTTC. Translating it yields CASSQDLGQVLGTQYF.

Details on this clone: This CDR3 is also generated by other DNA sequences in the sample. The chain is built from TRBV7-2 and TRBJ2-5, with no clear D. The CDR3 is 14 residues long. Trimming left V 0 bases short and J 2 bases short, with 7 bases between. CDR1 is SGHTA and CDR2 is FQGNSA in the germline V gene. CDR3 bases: TGTGCCAGCAGCTTAGCGCGAACGCAAGAGACCCAGTACTTC. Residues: CASSLARTQETQYF.

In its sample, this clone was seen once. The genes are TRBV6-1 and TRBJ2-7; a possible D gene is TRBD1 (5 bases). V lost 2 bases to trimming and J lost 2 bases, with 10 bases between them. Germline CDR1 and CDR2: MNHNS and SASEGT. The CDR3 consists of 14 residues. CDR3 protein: CASSEYPGTYEQYF. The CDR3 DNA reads TGTGCCAGCAGTGAATACCCAGGGACCTACGAGCAGTACTTC.

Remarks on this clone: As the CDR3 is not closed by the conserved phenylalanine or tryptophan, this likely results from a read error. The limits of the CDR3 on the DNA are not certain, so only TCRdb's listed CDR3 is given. This chain's CDR3 is CASMWTDEL. This chain uses TRBV19 with TRBJ2-3; the D call TRBD1 from the table was never checked on the DNA. 9 amino acids form the CDR3, both terminal residues included. The germline V gene encodes CDR1 LNHDA and CDR2 SQIVND (reference sequence).